This T cell receptor beta chain was profiled in a study of T cells in Graves' hyperthyroidism and ophthalmopathy. Overall study results and limits: In the analysis, a 13 V-J model separated ophthalmopathy from stable hyperthyroidism.

The investigators amplified TCR beta CDR3 regions from RNA transcripts. Carried out on the TCR CDR3, a first-round RT-PCR used the HTBI primer set. TCRdb reprocessed the multiplex PCR reads via MiXCR and lists one record per CDR3 protein. Among about 510,000 distinct CDR3 sequences listed, less than 15% were seen once. Researchers defined stable Graves' hyperthyroidism as no ophthalmopathy progression within 18 months. Diagnoses were established using clinical symptoms, serum thyroxine and TRAb, thyroid ultrasound and orbital computed tomography. Concerning this clonotype itself: Its antigen is unidentified.

The CDR3 runs to 14 residues. Trimming removed 4 bases from V and 10 bases from J; junction bases left unmatched: 7. Germline CDR1 SGHRS, CDR2 YFSETQ. The material sequenced was blood. This TCR was sampled from a middle-aged woman with Graves' hyperthyroidism. The chain links TRBV5-1 to TRBJ2-1, with 11 bases lining up with TRBD2. The CDR3 region has the DNA TGCGCCAGCAGCCCCGGGACTAGCGGAGAAGAGCAGTTCTTC. Residues: CASSPGTSGEEQFF.